This TCR beta chain was sequenced during a study of patients and donors after allogeneic stem cell transplantation. This CDR3 region has 15 residues. Germline CDR1 and CDR2: SEHNR and FQNEAQ (reference sequence). V shed 5 bases, J shed 11 bases, and the junction held 7 bases outside the gene matches. TCRdb redid the calling of the RT-PCR reads with MiXCR, one entry per CDR3 protein. The sample lists tens of thousands of distinct CDR3 sequences; around 40% were seen once. The specimen was blood, either unsorted or a sorted T cell fraction (not recorded which). This chain joins TRBV7-9 and TRBJ2-1; 15 bases map to TRBD2. This TCR came from a human donor who was either an allogeneic HSCT recipient or a stem cell or donor lymphocyte infusion donor (not recorded which). It is not recorded whose cells these are; they may come from a transplant donor. The CDR3 sequence is CASSGTGTSGGKQFF. CDR3 DNA sequence: TGTGCCAGCAGCGGAACAGGGACTAGCGGGGGGAAGCAGTTCTTC.